The 19 T cell receptor beta chains below come from one sample, sequenced in a study of blood T cell repertoires in COVID-19. Sequencing used immunoSEQ multiplex PCR; TCRdb keeps in-frame clones, though not all of them. There are roughly 200,000 clones in the sample; roughly 92% occur only once, and approximately 0.8% lies in the top ten. What was sequenced was peripheral blood. These TCRs come from a man aged 25 to 40 with COVID-19, enrolled during active disease.

This chain uses TRBV18 with TRBJ1-6; TRBD1 might be the D (6 bases). V was pared by 3 bases and J by 3 bases, with 15 bases between. The CDR3 has 17 residues. CDR1 and CDR2 from the germline V gene are KGHSH and LQKENI. In DNA form, the CDR3 reads TGTGCCAGCTCACCCCCGGGGAGGGGGTACTATAATTCACCCCTCCACTTT. This gives the protein CASSPPGRGYYNSPLHF. Supplemented by reference TRBV18 and TRBJ1-6, the full variable domain reads NAGVMQNPRHLVRRRGQEARLRCSPMKGHSHVYWYRQLPEEGLKFMVYLQKENIIDESGMPKERFSAEFPKEGPSILRIQQVVRGDSAAYFCASSPPGRGYYNSPLHFGNGTRLTVT.

Regarding this clone: Other DNA sequences from this sample encode an identical CDR3 as well. This chain connects TRBV2 to TRBJ1-2; D unresolved. V lost 4 bases, J lost 5 bases, and 8 bases lay in between. The CDR3 is made up of 12 amino acids. Germline V gene sequence: CDR1 SNHLY, CDR2 FYNNEI. CDR3 residues: CASSGTGYGYTF. In nucleotides, the CDR3 is TGTGCCAGCAGTGGGACTGGGTATGGCTACACCTTC.

The chain uses TRBV27 and TRBJ1-4; 9 bases agree with TRBD1. CDR3 size: 14 residues. CDR1 and CDR2 from the germline V gene are MNHEY and SMNVEV (reference sequence). J lost 7 bases, V lost 5 bases, and 5 bases had no gene match. The CDR3 spells CASSRGTGFEKLFF. As DNA, the CDR3 is TGTGCCAGCAGTCGCGGGACAGGGTTTGAAAAACTGTTTTTT.

This chain connects TRBV7-9 to TRBJ1-5; TRBD1 agrees at 9 bases. The V and J ends lost 5 bases and 2 bases, in that order; junction bases with no gene match: 7. The CDR3 extends over 16 amino acids. Germline V gene sequence: CDR1 SEHNR, CDR2 FQNEAQ (reference sequence). CDR3 region: CASSTSDRGGNQPQHF. The DNA of the CDR3 is TGTGCCAGCAGCACTTCGGACAGGGGAGGCAATCAGCCCCAGCATTTT.

The J gene is TRBJ1-1, the V gene TRBV6-5; possibly TRBD1 for D (5 bases). Trimming pared 4 bases from V and 3 bases from J, leaving 9 bases between. Germline V CDR1 and CDR2: MNHEY, SVGAGI. This CDR3 spans 13 amino acids. CDR3 sequence reads: CASSFREDTEAFF. The CDR3 coding sequence is TGTGCCAGCAGTTTCAGGGAGGACACTGAAGCTTTCTTT.

The chain couples TRBV19 to TRBJ1-5; 8 nucleotides align to TRBD1. This CDR3 has 16 residues. CDR1 LNHDA and CDR2 SQIVND come from the germline V gene (reference sequence). The V segment lost 4 bases and the J segment 2 bases; nucleotides outside the gene matches: 7. DNA of the CDR3: TGTGCCAGTAGTACCCAGGGGGCGGTGGGCAATCAGCCCCAGCATTTT. It yields the protein CASSTQGAVGNQPQHF.

The chain combines TRBV28 with TRBJ1-4; no reliable D call. Germline loops: CDR1 MDHEN, CDR2 SYDVKM. This CDR3 region has 20 residues. The V gene lost 7 bases and the J gene lost 0 bases, with 27 bases spanning the gap. The CDR3 is CASTTPPGAHNVATNEKLFF. The CDR3 DNA sequence: TGTGCCAGCACGACCCCCCCGGGAGCACACAATGTTGCAACTAATGAAAAACTGTTTTTT.

The chain employs TRBV7-9 and TRBJ2-1, with D possibly being TRBD2 (6 bases). The ends were cut back, 0 bases at V and 12 bases at J, with 12 bases in the middle. The CDR3 length is 13 residues. Germline values: CDR1 SEHNR, CDR2 FQNEAQ (reference sequence). The CDR3 DNA sequence: TGTGCCAGCAGCTTAGCTTTGCGGGGTGGGCAGTTCTTC. Translating it yields CASSLALRGGQFF.

This chain links TRBV5-1 with TRBJ2-7; 9 nucleotides line up with TRBD2. CDR1 SGHRS and CDR2 YFSETQ come from the germline V gene. Trimming at V came to 0 bases and at J to 2 bases, leaving 12 bases not matched to a gene. The CDR3 runs to 18 residues. The CDR3 DNA reads as TGCGCCAGCAGCTTGGAAATGGTCGGCGGGGGGGTCCCCTACGAGCAGTACTTC. Translated, it gives CASSLEMVGGGVPYEQYF.

The rearrangement uses TRBV7-9 and TRBJ1-3, with TRBD1 matching over 7 bases. The CDR3 sequence is 15 residues long. Germline loops: CDR1 SEHNR, CDR2 FQNEAQ (reference sequence). The J segment lost 0 bases and the V segment lost 4 bases, leaving 3 bases of the junction unmatched. The CDR3 sequence: CASSSGQRSGNTIYF. Written as DNA, the CDR3 is TGTGCCAGCAGCTCGGGACAGCGCTCTGGAAACACCATATATTTT.

The chain is built from TRBV5-1 and TRBJ1-1, with 7 bases aligning to TRBD1. Per germline, CDR1 SGHRS and CDR2 YFSETQ. The trim removed 1 base at V and 4 bases at J, leaving 1 base unmatched. The CDR3 is 13 residues long. The CDR3 coding sequence is TGCGCCAGCAGCTTGCCAGGGGGCACTGAAGCTTTCTTT. Residues: CASSLPGGTEAFF.

V usage is TRBV5-1 and J usage is TRBJ2-1; TRBD1 matches at 8 bases. V lost 4 bases to trimming and J lost 8 bases; unmatched junction nucleotides: 8. The CDR3 has 14 amino acids. Germline assignment: CDR1 SGHRS and CDR2 YFSETQ. CDR3 in amino acids: CASSNLTGGHEQFF. CDR3 in DNA: TGCGCCAGCAGCAACCTTACAGGGGGGCATGAGCAGTTCTTC.

The chain couples TRBV30 to TRBJ1-2; 7 bases agree with TRBD1. Germline CDR1 GTSNPN, CDR2 SVGIG (reference sequence). Germline trimming cut 2 bases from V and 8 bases from J; bases unmatched to any gene: 5. The CDR3 loop spans 12 amino acids. The CDR3 region is CAWSLQGRGYTF. The CDR3 bases are TGTGCCTGGAGTCTACAGGGGAGAGGCTACACCTTC.

The chain employs TRBV19 and TRBJ1-6; 10 nucleotides align to TRBD1. V was clipped by 7 bases and J by 1 base; unmatched bases: 7. The CDR3 extends over 17 amino acids. Germline V gives CDR1 LNHDA, CDR2 SQIVND (reference sequence). CDR3 coding DNA: TGTGCCAGTACCCCTCGACAGGGGGCTTCCTATAATTCACCCCTCCACTTT. It specifies CASTPRQGASYNSPLHF.

The V and J genes are TRBV2 and TRBJ1-4; perhaps TRBD1 as D (5 bases). CDR1 SNHLY and CDR2 FYNNEI come from the germline V gene. Trimming pared 3 bases from V and 5 bases from J, leaving 13 bases between. The CDR3 has 15 residues. The DNA of the CDR3 is TGTGCCAGCAGTGAGGATCCGGCAGGGAATGAAAAACTGTTTTTT. The encoded protein is CASSEDPAGNEKLFF.

This chain joins TRBV2 and TRBJ1-5; TRBD1 is a possible D gene (5 bases). The CDR3 extends over 12 amino acids. Germline-derived CDR1 and CDR2 are SNHLY and FYNNEI. V lost 6 bases and J 5 bases, leaving 8 bases between the germline ends. The CDR3, as DNA: TGTGCCAGCAGCGGGGGGGATCAGCCCCAGCATTTT. It specifies CASSGGDQPQHF.

This chain connects TRBV11-3 to TRBJ2-1, with D perhaps TRBD1 (7 bases). Germline-derived CDR1 and CDR2 are SGHNT and YENEEA. Deletions cut 0 bases from V and 8 bases from J, with 14 bases between. The CDR3 spans 15 residues. CDR3 sequence: CASSLDWQGGDEQFF. The CDR3 coding sequence is TGTGCCAGCAGCTTAGACTGGCAGGGGGGCGATGAGCAGTTCTTC.

The rearrangement joins TRBV7-6 to TRBJ2-7; 12 nucleotides agree with TRBD2. CDR1 and CDR2 (germline): SGHVS, FNYEAQ. The CDR3 has 15 amino acids. V shed 3 bases, J shed 5 bases, and the junction held 5 bases outside the gene matches. CDR3: CASSFSSGGAHEQYF. CDR3 sequence (DNA): TGTGCCAGCAGCTTCTCTAGCGGGGGGGCCCACGAGCAGTACTTC.

This sequence joins TRBV10-2 and TRBJ1-6; D is uncertain. Trimming cost V 2 bases and J 9 bases, with 8 bases left between them. Germline V gives CDR1 WSHSY, CDR2 SAAADI. This CDR3 has 13 amino acids. CDR3 sequence (DNA): TGCGCCAGCAGTGAGCTGAGGTCTTCACCCCTCCACTTT. Amino acids: CASSELRSSPLHF.